Described below is a single T cell receptor (beta chain) sequence and its context. Its antigen remains unidentified. The data originate from a study of cytomegalovirus exposure and HLA in healthy donors. The V gene's germline CDR1 is MNHEY and CDR2 SVGAGI. This CDR3 region has 14 residues. The junction had 4 bases not matched to a gene; V was cut back by 8 bases and J by 1 base. The study's findings and limits: In a later analysis, TCR association rates varied by HLA locus: DRB1 most, HLA-C fewest. An analysis done earlier found most TCR beta V segments productive about 87% or about 30% of the time. Indistinguishable V segments such as TRBV6-2 and TRBV6-3 were excluded.

60 Vbeta and 13 Jbeta primers were used in PCR. The method was immunoSEQ multiplex PCR; TCRdb's version includes in-frame clones alone and lacks a portion of them. The profile shows about 160,000 clones, roughly four fifths of them singletons. Sample: PBMCs. The source is a male donor in good health and CMV-seropositive. V and J are TRBV6-5 and TRBJ2-2, with TRBD2 matching over 7 bases. The chain's CDR3 is CASRTSVNTGELFF. The CDR3 DNA sequence: TGTGCCAGCCGCACTAGCGTGAACACCGGGGAGCTGTTTTTT.